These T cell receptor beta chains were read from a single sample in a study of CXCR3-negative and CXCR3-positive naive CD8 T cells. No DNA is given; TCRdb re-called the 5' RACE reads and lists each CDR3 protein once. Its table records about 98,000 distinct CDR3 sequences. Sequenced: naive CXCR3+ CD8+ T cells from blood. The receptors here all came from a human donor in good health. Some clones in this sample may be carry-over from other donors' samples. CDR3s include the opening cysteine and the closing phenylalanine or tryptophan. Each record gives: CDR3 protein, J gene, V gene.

CDR3: CASSQITVGRTEAFF
J: TRBJ1-1
V: TRBV10-2

CDR3: CASTPGAKKNIQYF
J: TRBJ2-4
V: TRBV23-1

CDR3: CASSLRKITSSPLHF
J: TRBJ1-6
V: TRBV13

CDR3: CASRGVKEWAKNIQYF
J: TRBJ2-4
V: TRBV28

CDR3: CASSTGTGDTQYF
J: TRBJ2-5
V: TRBV19

CDR3: CSVETGTGNYEQYF
J: TRBJ2-7
V: TRBV29-1

CDR3: CASSPQSTGTSYEQYF
J: TRBJ2-7
V: TRBV4-1

CDR3: CASSFRNMAEAFF
J: TRBJ1-1
V: TRBV7-9

CDR3: CASSQWHAGANVLTF
J: TRBJ2-6
V: TRBV14

CDR3: CASSPPSDYYEQYF
J: TRBJ2-7
V: TRBV5-1

CDR3: CSGRTANTGELFF
J: TRBJ2-2
V: TRBV29-1

CDR3: CASSDGRNEQFF
J: TRBJ2-1
V: TRBV7-9

CDR3: CASSPRGHLYEQYF
J: TRBJ2-7
V: TRBV27

CDR3: CASSDSGGLEAFF
J: TRBJ1-1
V: TRBV7-9

CDR3: CASSLGTGGKLFF
J: TRBJ1-4
V: TRBV7-9

CDR3: CASSSGTDNTGELFF
J: TRBJ2-2
V: TRBV28

CDR3: CASSLKGTSGGGKNIQYF
J: TRBJ2-4
V: TRBV27

CDR3: CATSDSVAGDQETQYF
J: TRBJ2-5
V: TRBV24-1

CDR3: CASSFEASTAGDTQYF
J: TRBJ2-3
V: TRBV7-2

CDR3: CASSLLKGLLDEQFF
J: TRBJ2-1
V: TRBV27

CDR3: CSVEERTSGGAVTGELFF
J: TRBJ2-2
V: TRBV29-1

CDR3: CSARGQILTYEQYF
J: TRBJ2-7
V: TRBV20-1

CDR3: CASSLAPDYEQYF
J: TRBJ2-7
V: TRBV5-1

CDR3: CASSYPGFRPDTGELFF
J: TRBJ2-2
V: TRBV5-1

CDR3: CASSRDREGPYNEQFF
J: TRBJ2-1
V: TRBV6-2/TRBV6-3

CDR3: CASSHGDVQYF
J: TRBJ2-4
V: TRBV12-3/TRBV12-4

CDR3: CASSYHPSGGTDTQYF
J: TRBJ2-3
V: TRBV6-5

CDR3: CASKGYGGQETQYF
J: TRBJ2-5
V: TRBV12-3/TRBV12-4

CDR3: CASGQGNTGELFF
J: TRBJ2-2
V: TRBV6-4

CDR3: CASSQDLVADTQYF
J: TRBJ2-3
V: TRBV4-3

CDR3: CAISEDEETQYF
J: TRBJ2-5
V: TRBV10-3

CDR3: CASSRAGRPQETQYF
J: TRBJ2-5
V: TRBV7-9

CDR3: CASSEYFGGPPSYNEQFF
J: TRBJ2-1
V: TRBV25-1

CDR3: CASSFWAPQETQYF
J: TRBJ2-5
V: TRBV5-1

CDR3: CASSYIAGGDNEQFF
J: TRBJ2-1
V: TRBV7-8

CDR3: CASSYPPVGSGRSYEQYF
J: TRBJ2-7
V: TRBV6-2/TRBV6-3

CDR3: CASTPAGRAYEQYF
J: TRBJ2-7
V: TRBV28

CDR3: CASSPPADRDVYNEQFF
J: TRBJ2-1
V: TRBV7-9

CDR3: CASSFATAYEQYF
J: TRBJ2-7
V: TRBV7-2

CDR3: CASSRTGGRSSYEQYF
J: TRBJ2-7
V: TRBV28

CDR3: CASSYDSEVGQPQHF
J: TRBJ1-5
V: TRBV6-6

CDR3: CPSRGGTTEAFF
J: TRBJ1-1
V: TRBV12-5

CDR3: CASSLPMRVEQYF
J: TRBJ2-7
V: TRBV7-2

CDR3: CASSQPGVTGSGF
J: TRBJ1-2
V: TRBV23-1

CDR3: CASSLPSENGELFF
J: TRBJ2-2
V: TRBV12-3/TRBV12-4

CDR3: CASSFLLEGSGRVAKNIQYF
J: TRBJ2-4
V: TRBV12-3/TRBV12-4

CDR3: CASSLKADTQYF
J: TRBJ2-3
V: TRBV11-2

CDR3: CARQKVDTEAFF
J: TRBJ1-1
V: TRBV2

CDR3: CASSLPRGAAAQGYEQYF
J: TRBJ2-7
V: TRBV7-8

CDR3: CSVETGPEAFF
J: TRBJ1-1
V: TRBV29-1

CDR3: CASSGGRQGDTLTTDTQYF
J: TRBJ2-3
V: TRBV28

CDR3: CASSSGATNEKLFF
J: TRBJ1-4
V: TRBV28

CDR3: CASSQSGTAFGYTF
J: TRBJ1-2
V: TRBV28

CDR3: CASSDRYGSNQPQHF
J: TRBJ1-5
V: TRBV25-1